The next 11 T cell receptor beta chains were all read from a single sample in a study of beta chain features in type 1 diabetes (dated by TCRdb to 2016 to 2019). The library was obtained by the immunoSEQ multiplex PCR assay. The entire amount of isolated RNA was reverse transcribed using the High Capacity cDNA Reverse Transcription Kit, so the sequenced TCRB transcripts were expressed ones. TCRdb re-hosts the immuneACCESS table, in-frame sequences only. Its copies lack some clones; in the studies checked, an unresolved V gene accounts for under half of them, and the cause for the rest is not known. This sample is represented by 390,000 or so clones; roughly 13% of them were singletons. Roughly 0.033% of the sample rests with the top ten. The sequencing input was naive CD4+ T cells from blood. The cell subset or site label, as the study defines it: true naive CD4+ T cells. All receptors derive from a man aged 30 to 39 in good health.

This chain's CDR3 is CASSGTGFSYTF. In nucleotides, the CDR3 is TGTGCCAGCAGCGGGACAGGGTTCAGCTACACCTTC. V and J are TRBV9 and TRBJ1-2, with 8 bases identical to TRBD1. V was pared by 3 bases and J by 9 bases, with 4 bases of the junction left unmatched. CDR3 length: 12 amino acids. Germline CDR1 SGDLS, CDR2 YYNGEE.

The J gene is TRBJ2-1, the V gene TRBV7-2; D perhaps matches TRBD2 (6 bases). In germline, CDR1 is SGHTA, CDR2 FQGNSA. This CDR3 region has 15 residues. V lost 5 bases and J lost 2, with 13 bases in between. The CDR3 protein is CASSLRRGPYNEQFF. CDR3 DNA: TGTGCCAGCAGCCTGAGGAGGGGCCCCTACAATGAGCAGTTCTTC.

This clone was seen a few times. In DNA, the CDR3 is TGTGCCAGCAGCTCCCAGCGGGGAAGCACAGATACGCAGTATTTT. Protein sequence: CASSSQRGSTDTQYF. The J gene is TRBJ2-3, the V gene TRBV7-9; TRBD2 matches 7 bases. The germline V gene has CDR1 SEHNR and CDR2 FQNEAQ (reference sequence). The V gene end was trimmed by 4 bases and the J gene end by 0 bases; junction bases not matched to a gene: 4. The CDR3 covers 15 residues.

The CDR3 DNA sequence: TGCGCCAGCACGCCCCTAGCGGGGGGCACAGATACGCAGTATTTT. Residues: CASTPLAGGTDTQYF. The gene calls are TRBV5-1 and TRBJ2-3; 10 positions agree with TRBD2. CDR1 and CDR2 from the germline V gene are SGHRS and YFSETQ. The CDR3 sequence is 15 residues long. V shed 6 bases, J shed 1 base, and the junction held 5 bases outside the gene matches.

V usage is TRBV29-1 and J usage is TRBJ1-2; TRBD1 matches at 7 bases. Germline assignment: CDR1 SQVTM and CDR2 ANQGSEA. The CDR3 sequence is 13 residues long. The ends lost 6 bases at V and 4 bases at J; junction bases unmatched: 8. CDR3 residues: CSVLVRDSYGYTF. In DNA, the CDR3 is TGCAGCGTACTAGTAAGGGACAGCTATGGCTACACCTTC.

This clone was found a few times. This chain links TRBV27 with TRBJ2-1, with D perhaps TRBD2 (5 bases). The CDR3 runs 15 residues. In germline, CDR1 is MNHEY, CDR2 SMNVEV (reference sequence). Trimming took 6 bases from V and 9 from J, leaving 21 bases between them. The CDR3 reads CASRGEGERGGEQFF. The CDR3 DNA is TGTGCCAGCAGAGGAGAGGGCGAGAGAGGAGGTGAGCAGTTCTTC.

Here the CDR3 reads CASSARVENTEAFF. CDR3 nucleotides: TGTGCCAGCAGCGCCCGAGTAGAAAACACTGAAGCTTTCTTT. J is TRBJ1-1 and V is TRBV9; D is unclear. The CDR3 is 14 amino acids. Germline V CDR1 and CDR2: SGDLS, YYNGEE. With 3 bases removed from V and 2 bases from J, the gap between germline ends came to 11 bases.

The rearrangement joins TRBV6-1 to TRBJ2-1; TRBD2 matches at 10 bases. After removal of 3 bases from V and 9 bases from J, the junction contained 11 bases not matched to a gene. The V gene's germline CDR1 is MNHNS and CDR2 SASEGT. The CDR3 consists of 16 residues. In DNA, the CDR3 is TGTGCCAGCAGTGAGAGGACTAGCGGAAACCGGTTTGAGCAGTTCTTC. Protein product: CASSERTSGNRFEQFF.

The table lists this clone with a few counts. CDR3 sequence reads: CASSPYGRSGSGVQETQYF. The CDR3 nucleotides are TGCGCCAGCAGCCCGTATGGGCGCTCAGGGAGCGGAGTACAAGAGACCCAGTACTTC. The chain joins TRBV4-3 to TRBJ2-5; D could derive from TRBD1 or TRBD2 (5 bases each). The CDR3 sequence is 19 residues long. The V gene's germline CDR1 is LGHNA and CDR2 YSLEER. V dropped 4 bases and J dropped 2 bases, with 26 bases sitting between them.

The chain has TRBV4-3 and TRBJ1-1; TRBD1 matches 7 bases. Germline V gene sequence: CDR1 LGHNA, CDR2 YSLEER. The CDR3 extends over 12 amino acids. After removal of 4 bases from V and 4 bases from J, the junction contained 0 bases not matched to a gene. The CDR3 DNA follows: TGCGCCAGCAGCCCAGGGGGCACTGAAGCTTTCTTT. Encoded protein: CASSPGGTEAFF.

There are a few counts of this clone. This chain connects TRBV29-1 to TRBJ2-1; D remains ambiguous. The CDR3 covers 15 residues. CDR1 and CDR2 from the germline V gene are SQVTM and ANQGSEA. V gave up 3 bases and J gave up 12 bases, with 24 bases separating them. CDR3 residues: CSVDPKSGGVDWQFF. The DNA of the CDR3 is TGCAGCGTTGATCCTAAATCTGGTGGGGTAGATTGGCAGTTCTTC.